These 2 T cell receptor beta chains share one sample of origin, sequenced in a study of technical replicates of blood from a handful of donors. Some clones are missing from TCRdb's copy, which holds only in-frame ones; the method was immunoSEQ multiplex PCR. The sample lists roughly 70,000 clones, approximately 90% occurring once. Sequencing input: PBMCs. Receptors were obtained from a human donor in good health. Some clones in this sample may be carry-over from other donors' samples.

The chain couples TRBV4-1 to TRBJ2-5; D gene uncertain. This CDR3 is built from 14 residues. Germline lookup yields CDR1 MGHRA and CDR2 YSYEKL. Trimming took off 1 base at V and 5 bases at J, with 11 bases between the two ends. CDR3 amino acids: CASSQGSVGETQYF. In DNA form, the CDR3 reads TGCGCCAGCAGCCAAGGTTCTGTCGGTGAGACCCAGTACTTC.

This clone was detected only once. The chain carries TRBV11-2 and TRBJ2-3; D remains unclear. V was shortened by 2 bases and J by 0 bases, with 9 bases between the two germline ends. This CDR3 spans 15 amino acids. The germline V gene encodes CDR1 SGHAT and CDR2 FQNNGV. CDR3 sequence: CASSLKIESTDTQYF. CDR3 DNA sequence: TGTGCCAGCAGCTTAAAGATCGAGAGCACAGATACGCAGTATTTT.